This T cell receptor beta chain was sequenced during a study of blood T cell repertoires in COVID-19. Study overall: The United States, Italy and Spain supplied acute and convalescent COVID-19 samples.

Profiled with immunoSEQ multiplex PCR; TCRdb holds only in-frame clones, not every one. In the table there are tens of thousands of clones, 87% of which are singletons. This CDR3 spans 17 amino acids. Germline assignment: CDR1 ENHRY and CDR2 SYGVKD. Losses at the gene ends were 4 bases for V and 9 bases for J; bases not matched to a gene: 18. This chain connects TRBV10-3 to TRBJ2-1; the match to TRBD2 covers 7 bases. This receptor was taken from an elderly woman with active or convalescent COVID-19. Sample: peripheral blood. In nucleotides, the CDR3 is TGTGCCATCAGTGCTACCCGTGCGGGAGAGGCCCCAAGTGAGCAGTTCTTC. It translates to CAISATRAGEAPSEQFF.